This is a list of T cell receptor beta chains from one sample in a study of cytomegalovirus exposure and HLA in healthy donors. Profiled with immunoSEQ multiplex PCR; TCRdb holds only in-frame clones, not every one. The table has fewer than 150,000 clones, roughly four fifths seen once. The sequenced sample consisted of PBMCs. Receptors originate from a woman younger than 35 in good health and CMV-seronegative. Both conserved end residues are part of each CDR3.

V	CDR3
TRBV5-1	CASTLAGQERGTLHF
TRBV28	CASSLPAGGRSIYGYTF
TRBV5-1	CASRKIGDSLNEKLFF
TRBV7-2	CASSLRTGGKNTGELFF
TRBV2	CASSVDRGSNEKLFF
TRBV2	CASIGTAASGNTIYF
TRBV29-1	CSVREYSNQPQHF
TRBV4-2	CASSQEDPLRGEKLFF
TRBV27	CASSLYSPGQAYGYTF
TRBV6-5	CASRLEMNTEAFF
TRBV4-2	CASSQGTGDGGELFF
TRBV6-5	CASSSVFQGSNQPQHF
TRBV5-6	CASSLGQGTGGYTF
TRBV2	CASSEGTGIGNTIYF
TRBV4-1	CASTGNPNSGELFF
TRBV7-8	CASSQDRVASGANVLTF
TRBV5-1	CASSPGTSGKNEQFF
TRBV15	CATSRSLTDTQYF
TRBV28	CASSLYPGALYGYTF
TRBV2	CASRPEGQGNSPLHF
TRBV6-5	CASSPVGGSGNEQFF
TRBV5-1	CASSNGQTSSGNTIYF
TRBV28	CASSFAGAGTDTQYF
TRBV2	CASSAGLNTDTQYF
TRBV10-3	CAISDNTGTGGVETQYF
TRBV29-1	CSVGDRESGYTF